This T cell receptor beta chain appears in the sequencing data of a study of response to subunit inactivated influenza vaccine (dated by TCRdb to 2016 to 2019). Background for the entire study: Deep quantitative T cell receptor repertoire profiling was used in the study to track responses to a trivalent subunit inactivated influenza vaccine.

The library came from RT-PCR. The sample was run on an Illumina HiSeq 2500. TCRdb reran the public reads through fastp at Q25 and MiXCR, keeping productive beta chains. Here each entry gathers all rows of one CDR3 protein and keeps the most common genes and DNA. The sample table contains about 780,000 distinct CDR3 sequences; only one count was recorded for roughly 18% of them. About a tenth of the sample comes from the top ten. Broad study findings and their caveats: It was suggested by the authors that each seasonal influenza vaccination may recruit only a limited number of new T cells.

Notes on this clonotype: Its antigen is not yet known. No much larger clone is present one base from it, and per-base qualities are unavailable.

According to the germline V gene, CDR1 reads ENHRY and CDR2 reads SYGVKD. Trimming accounts for 8 bases at V and 5 bases at J, while the number of junction bases matched to no gene is 9. Reading from cysteine to phenylalanine, the CDR3 counts 15 amino acids. CDR3 DNA only is kept here, 45 bases in frame from base 1. Sample: PBMCs from blood, taken 5 days after vaccination. The sequence derives from a man between 45 and 60 years old who received an inactivated influenza vaccine. Donor details come from another sample of the same person, matched by shared clones. The rearranged chain carries TRBV10-3 and TRBJ2-1; 10 middle bases align to TRBD2. The nucleotides are TGTGCCATCGCCCAGGGACTAGCGTCCCACAATGAGCAGTTCTTC. It codes for CAIAQGLASHNEQFF.